This TCR beta chain was profiled in a study of blood T cell repertoires in COVID-19. The overall study: There were acute and convalescent COVID-19 samples, and they came from the United States, Italy and Spain. T cells, B-cell-depleted T cells, or PBMCs provided the cDNA or gDNA that served as material.

Trimming shortened V by 3 bases and J by 15 bases, and 21 bases separated the two germline ends. The CDR3 is 14 residues long. Germline V gives CDR1 SGHTA, CDR2 FQGTGA. In the source study's methods: For nucleated cells, counts were estimated from reference gene primer amplification. Profiled with immunoSEQ multiplex PCR; TCRdb holds only in-frame clones, not every one. V, J and clone size derive from that table, while D and trimming were established from the DNA sequence. The sample consists of some 240,000 clones, 81% of them appearing once. Sequences were obtained from peripheral blood. This clonotype originated in a woman older than 75 with COVID-19, enrolled during active disease. The chain joins TRBV7-3 to TRBJ2-1, with D maybe TRBD2 (5 bases). CDR3 sequence: CASSLSGGNAPWFF. The CDR3 DNA is TGTGCCAGCAGCTTGAGCGGTGGAAACGCTCCCTGGTTCTTC. Together with reference TRBV7-3 and TRBJ2-1, the CDR3 gives the full variable domain: GAGVSQTPSNKVTEKGKYVELRCDPISGHTALYWYRQSLGQGPEFLIYFQGTGAADDSGLPNDRFFAVRPEGSVSTLKIQRTERGDSAVYLCASSLSGGNAPWFFGPGTRLTVL.